Listed below are T cell receptor beta chains from one sample, sequenced in a study of immune evolution from preneoplasia to lung adenocarcinoma. Here immunoSEQ multiplex PCR was the method, and the copy in TCRdb shows in-frame clones only, minus some. The profile shows approximately 7,100 clones, 77% of them singletons. Sequenced input: FFPE lung adenocarcinoma in situ tissue. These receptors all stem from a person aged 60 to 85 with lung adenocarcinoma. Each CDR3 is given with its conserved first and last residue. The order of the fields is CDR3 length, J gene, V gene, D gene, clone size, CDR3 DNA, CDR3 protein. A D gene is named only where the DNA matches it firmly. Size values are once, few and many counts, or a class for expanded clones, and some rows have none.

>11|TRBJ2-4|TRBV29-1|-|-
TGCAGCGTTGACATGGGGGACATTCAGTACTTC
CSVDMGDIQYF
>12|TRBJ2-1|TRBV11-3|-|once
TGTGCCAGCAGCTTAGTCCCGGATGAGCAGTTCTTC
CASSLVPDEQFF
>12|TRBJ1-1|TRBV30|TRBD1|-
TGTGCTTGGAACAGGGGGTACACTGAAGCTTTCTTT
CAWNRGYTEAFF
>15|TRBJ2-7|TRBV30|-|-
TGTGCCTGGAGTGTTGGACACTCGGCGGCGAACGAGCAGTACTTC
CAWSVGHSAANEQYF
>15|TRBJ1-4|TRBV4-1|-|-
TGCGCCAGCAGCCAAGACCCGGGGGCGTGGGAAAAACTGTTTTTT
CASSQDPGAWEKLFF
>15|TRBJ1-2|TRBV13|TRBD1|few
TGTGCCAGCAGCTTTAGGACAGGGGTGGACTATGGCTACACCTTC
CASSFRTGVDYGYTF
>14|TRBJ2-1|TRBV7-6|-|-
TGTGCCAGCAGCTTGGGTAGGGCCTACAATGAGCAGTTCTTC
CASSLGRAYNEQFF
>18|TRBJ2-1|TRBV5-1|-|-
TGCGCCAGCAGCCGGGGGGACAGTGCGAGGAACCTGCACAATGAGCAGTTCTTC
CASSRGDSARNLHNEQFF
>16|TRBJ1-3|TRBV18|-|-
TGTGCCAGCTCACCACCACAGCTCTTCTCTGGAAACACCATATATTTT
CASSPPQLFSGNTIYF
>14|TRBJ1-1|TRBV5-1|-|-
TGCGCCAGCAGCTTGTCCAGGGCGGACACTGAAGCTTTCTTT
CASSLSRADTEAFF
>15|TRBJ2-1|TRBV5-1|-|-
TGCGCCAGCAGCCACGGGACTCTCTCCTACAATGAGCAGTTCTTC
CASSHGTLSYNEQFF
>12|TRBJ1-3|TRBV30|-|-
TGTGCCTGGCAGGTCTCTGGAAACACCATATATTTT
CAWQVSGNTIYF
>17|TRBJ1-2|TRBV4-1|-|-
TGCGCCAGCAGCCAAGAATCCGGAGTTAGGGGAAGCGATGGCTACACCTTC
CASSQESGVRGSDGYTF
>14|TRBJ1-2|TRBV6-1|TRBD1|few
TGTGCCAGCTTTGGGACAGGGGATTCGCTTGGCTACACCTTC
CASFGTGDSLGYTF
>12|TRBJ2-3|TRBV30|-|-
TGTGCCTGGAGTGTGGGCACAGATACGCAGTATTTT
CAWSVGTDTQYF
>18|TRBJ1-2|TRBV7-8|-|-
TGTGCCAGCAGCTTAGCAACCCTGCGGGCCGGAGCTAACTATGGCTACACCTTC
CASSLATLRAGANYGYTF
>15|TRBJ1-4|TRBV6-1|-|-
TGTGCCAGCAGTGTGTCCATGTCAACTAATGAAAAACTGTTTTTT
CASSVSMSTNEKLFF
>15|TRBJ2-7|TRBV27|TRBD1|-
TGTGCCAGCAGTTTATCGACGGGACAGGCCTACGAGCAGTACTTC
CASSLSTGQAYEQYF
>15|TRBJ2-7|TRBV7-2|TRBD2|-
TGTGCCAGCAGCTTAGCAGCGGGGGGCTCCTACGAGCAGTACTTC
CASSLAAGGSYEQYF
>14|TRBJ2-5|TRBV11-1|-|-
TGTGCCAGCAGCTCTGACACTTACCAAGAGACCCAGTACTTC
CASSSDTYQETQYF
>18|TRBJ2-1|TRBV4-2|-|-
TGTGCCAGCAGCCAAGAACCTTTTAGCGGAGGGACGTACAATGAGCAGTTCTTC
CASSQEPFSGGTYNEQFF
>18|TRBJ2-3|TRBV4-1|TRBD1|-
TGCGCCAGCAGCCAAGATCGGGGACAGTTCTATAGCACAGATACGCAGTATTTT
CASSQDRGQFYSTDTQYF
>14|TRBJ2-7|TRBV2|TRBD2|-
TGTGCCAGCAGTGCAACTAGCGGGCACTACGAGCAGTACTTC
CASSATSGHYEQYF
>15|TRBJ1-4|TRBV5-5|-|-
TGTGCCAGCAGCTCCGAGGTAGCAACTAATGAAAAACTGTTTTTT
CASSSEVATNEKLFF
>17|TRBJ2-6|TRBV6-1|-|-
TGTGCCAGCAGTGAAGGGGCCTTTTTCTCTGGGGCCAACGTCCTGACTTTC
CASSEGAFFSGANVLTF
>12|TRBJ1-1|TRBV4-1|-|medium-sized
TGCGCCAGCAGCCTGGCGAACACTGAAGCTTTCTTT
CASSLANTEAFF
>13|TRBJ1-1|TRBV6-4|-|-
TGTGCCAGCAGTAGGGAAATGAACACTGAAGCTTTCTTT
CASSREMNTEAFF
>13|TRBJ2-7|TRBV6-1|-|-
TGTGCCAGCAGAGTACAGTCCGCCTACGAGCAGTACTTC
CASRVQSAYEQYF